The rows below give T cell receptor beta chains drawn from one sample of a study of monozygotic twins with inflammatory bowel disease. TCRdb re-analyzed the 5' RACE reads; it lists each CDR3 protein once, without DNA. This sample contains some 200,000 distinct CDR3 sequences. Input material: blood. The origin of the receptors is a human donor with ulcerative colitis or Crohn's disease, or a healthy co-twin of an affected twin (not recorded which). Both conserved end residues are part of each CDR3.

V gene	J gene	CDR3 protein
TRBV5-4	TRBJ2-1	CASSLSGGAPEQFF
TRBV7-2	TRBJ2-2	CASSPRIGAVTGELFF
TRBV12-3/TRBV12-4	TRBJ2-3	CASSLRRPRTDTQYF
TRBV7-2	TRBJ1-2	CASSPDISYGYTF
TRBV7-2	TRBJ2-1	CASRYGLSYYNEQFF
TRBV29-1	TRBJ1-1	CSVATGETEAFF
TRBV3-1	TRBJ2-6	CASSPSDGANVLTF
TRBV29-1	TRBJ1-2	CSVEDIGQSGYTF
TRBV10-3	TRBJ2-5	CAISGGPAETQYF
TRBV19	TRBJ2-1	CASAPRDSRSYNEQFF
TRBV12-3/TRBV12-4	TRBJ2-7	CASGNKGYEQYF
TRBV18	TRBJ2-3	CASSPLLTSTDTQYF
TRBV5-1	TRBJ2-5	CASSPGQGGETQYF
TRBV6-1	TRBJ2-7	CASSWPGTGVSYEQYF
TRBV20-1	TRBJ2-7	CSASTPDRLSSYEQYF
TRBV7-9	TRBJ1-1	CASRGRQGTTMNTEAFF
TRBV6-1	TRBJ1-3	CASNPRGGGPGNTIYF
TRBV6-6	TRBJ2-7	CASLGDIEQYF
TRBV6-2/TRBV6-3	TRBJ1-2	CASSYNGQGTGGLYGYGYTF
TRBV5-1	TRBJ1-2	CASSLASYSVQSYGYTF
TRBV7-6	TRBJ2-1	CASSLGGQAGTGEQFF
TRBV6-2/TRBV6-3	TRBJ2-7	CASSSPGSSYEQYF
TRBV5-4	TRBJ2-1	CASSFQGENEQFF
TRBV9	TRBJ2-2	CASSDGQGAGGELFF
TRBV7-9	TRBJ1-1	CASSLEGGTGGPAFF
TRBV7-2	TRBJ1-1	CASSLRTGRTEAFF
TRBV11-1	TRBJ2-3	CASSPRDRYTDTQYF
TRBV5-1	TRBJ2-2	CASRWRYSNTGELFF
TRBV5-5	TRBJ2-3	CASRGAQGAKDTQYF
TRBV6-1	TRBJ2-1	CASRANNRYNEQFF
TRBV6-5	TRBJ2-5	CASSYSRQGETQYF
TRBV9	TRBJ1-2	CASSVQVRADGYTF
TRBV20-1	TRBJ2-3	CSAPPGRTSTDTQYF
TRBV5-1	TRBJ1-6	CASSEQGAGGSPLHF
TRBV14	TRBJ2-3	CASSQGSGTSTDTQYF
TRBV12-3/TRBV12-4	TRBJ2-3	CASSPGVLGTDTQYF
TRBV12-3/TRBV12-4	TRBJ2-7	CASGTDTYEQYF
TRBV20-1	TRBJ2-7	CSARFSSEQYF
TRBV12-3/TRBV12-4	TRBJ1-1	CASSLWGDGTEAFF
TRBV12-3/TRBV12-4	TRBJ1-4	CASSTAGGEKLFF
TRBV5-6	TRBJ2-5	CASSLGDETQYF
TRBV19	TRBJ2-7	CASSIRHPSSYEQYF
TRBV5-1	TRBJ1-1	CASYPRGGMNTEAFF
TRBV5-4	TRBJ2-7	CASSPTGAGSYEQYF
TRBV12-3/TRBV12-4	TRBJ1-5	CASSIQGYQPQHF
TRBV18	TRBJ1-1	CASSRSETEAFF
TRBV10-3	TRBJ1-5	CAISARGDSNQPQHF
TRBV2	TRBJ1-5	CASSDGRWDRGLGQPQHF
TRBV29-1	TRBJ2-3	CSVSGQRTDTQYF
TRBV10-3	TRBJ1-1	CAISESWERNTEAFF
TRBV5-1	TRBJ2-7	CASSLSGGSASYEQYF
TRBV5-1	TRBJ2-2	CASKRDTGELFF